Here is one T cell receptor (beta chain) with its context. The data derive from a study of shared clonotypes between healthy human individuals. Profiling relied on immunoSEQ multiplex PCR, and the TCRdb table lists in-frame clones only, not all of them. The sample has roughly 1,500,000 clones; 95% to 99% are singletons. CDR1 MNHEY and CDR2 SMNVEV come from the germline V gene (reference sequence). The CDR3 has 12 residues. V lost 4 bases to trimming and J lost 7 bases, with 8 bases between them. This clonotype originated in a man younger than 40 in good health. What was sequenced was naive CD4+ T cells sorted from blood. This sample's subset: CD45RA+ positively selected. This chain joins TRBV27 and TRBJ2-1, with D hard to call. CDR3 residues: CASSSYRNEQFF. DNA for the CDR3: TGTGCCAGCAGTTCCTATAGGAATGAGCAGTTCTTC.